This T cell receptor (beta chain) appears in the sequencing data of a study of a mutant IDH1 vaccine in newly diagnosed glioma. The overall study: Scheduled for weeks 1, 3, 5, 7, 11, 15, 19 and 23, eight vaccinations were given to patients. Study conclusions and caveats: The occurrence of vaccine-induced immune responses was seen in 80% to 95% of patients.

Sequencing was performed with immunoSEQ multiplex PCR; in TCRdb, only in-frame clones are kept and a portion is missing. The data contain around 25,000 clones, 70% to 80% of them singletons. The time point denotes: week 11, during vaccination. Vaccine doses each comprised 300 ug of mutant IDH1 20-mer peptide, with topical imiquimod. Concerning this clone itself: Its cognate antigen is unknown.

This receptor was taken from a young woman with glioma. This material consisted of PBMCs, taken from a glioma patient whose treatment included an IDH1 peptide vaccine.

The CDR3 protein is CASSELAGGGNQPQHF. CDR3 nucleotide sequence: TGTGCCAGCAGTGAATTAGCAGGGGGAGGCAATCAGCCCCAGCATTTT. The chain couples TRBV6-1 to TRBJ1-5; 7 bases are a match to TRBD1. The germline V gene encodes CDR1 MNHNS and CDR2 SASEGT. The CDR3 spans 16 residues. With 2 bases clipped from V and 2 bases from J, the junction kept 6 bases outside the gene matches.